This T cell receptor beta chain was observed in a study of vaccination and CD4 T cells after COVID-19. Study overall: In the convalescent cohort, there were six males and four females, two of them Hispanic.

A word on this clonotype: The target antigen is unknown.

J lost 1 base, V lost 7 bases, and 18 bases had no gene match. The CDR3 sequence is 18 residues long. Germline assignment: CDR1 MNHEY and CDR2 SVGEGT. Researchers used the Oncomine TCR Beta short-read assay to sequence DNA from cultured CD4+ T cells. From CD4+ T cells that had been cultured, genomic DNA was extracted. From the PCR reads, TCRdb called clonotypes with MiXCR, one entry per CDR3 protein. Here the sample spans about 8,300 distinct CDR3 sequences, approximately 50% being singletons. Regarding treatment: 10-day PBMC culture with coronavirus spike peptide pools or control peptides (ViraFEST assay). For ViraFEST, peptide pools expanded antigen-specific T cells, after which the TCRs were sequenced.

The source material was CD4+ T cells from blood, cultured in vitro. The gene calls are TRBV6-2 or TRBV6-3 and TRBJ1-1; 7 nucleotides match TRBD1. The receptor comes from a human donor who had recovered from COVID-19. The CDR3, as DNA: TGTGCCAGCAACCAAAGGCAGTCGAGGAAGGGGGCGAACACTGAAGCTTTCTTT. It specifies CASNQRQSRKGANTEAFF.